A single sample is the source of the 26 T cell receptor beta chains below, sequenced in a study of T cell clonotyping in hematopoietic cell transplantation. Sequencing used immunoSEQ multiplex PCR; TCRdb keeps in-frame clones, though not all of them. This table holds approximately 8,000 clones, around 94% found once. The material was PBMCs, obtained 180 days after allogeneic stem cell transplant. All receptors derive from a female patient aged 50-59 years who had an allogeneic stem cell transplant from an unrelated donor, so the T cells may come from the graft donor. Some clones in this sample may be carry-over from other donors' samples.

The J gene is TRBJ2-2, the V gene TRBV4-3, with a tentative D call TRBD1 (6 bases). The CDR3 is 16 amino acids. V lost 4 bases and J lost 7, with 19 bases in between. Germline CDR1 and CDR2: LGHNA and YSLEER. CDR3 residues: CASSPVPSPRGGELFF. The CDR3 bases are TGCGCCAGCAGCCCAGTGCCCTCTCCCAGGGGCGGGGAGCTGTTTTTT.

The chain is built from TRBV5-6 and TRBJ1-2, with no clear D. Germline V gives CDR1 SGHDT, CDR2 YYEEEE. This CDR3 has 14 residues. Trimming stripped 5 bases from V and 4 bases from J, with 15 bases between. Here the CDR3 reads CASSYTDRFYGYTF. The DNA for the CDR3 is TGTGCCAGCAGTTATACCGATCGGTTCTATGGCTACACCTTC.

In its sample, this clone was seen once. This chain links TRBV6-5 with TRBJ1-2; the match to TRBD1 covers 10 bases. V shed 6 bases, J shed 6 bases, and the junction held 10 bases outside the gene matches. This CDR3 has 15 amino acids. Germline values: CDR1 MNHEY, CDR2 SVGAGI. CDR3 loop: CASRGRDRGFNGYTF. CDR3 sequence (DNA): TGTGCCAGCAGGGGCCGGGACAGGGGTTTCAATGGCTACACCTTC.

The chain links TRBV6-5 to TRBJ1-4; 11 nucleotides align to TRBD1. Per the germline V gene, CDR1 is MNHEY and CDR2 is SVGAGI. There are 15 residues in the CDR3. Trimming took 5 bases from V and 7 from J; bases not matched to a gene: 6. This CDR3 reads CASSAVGQGAEKLFF. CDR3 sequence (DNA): TGTGCCAGCAGTGCCGTCGGACAGGGGGCTGAAAAACTGTTTTTT.

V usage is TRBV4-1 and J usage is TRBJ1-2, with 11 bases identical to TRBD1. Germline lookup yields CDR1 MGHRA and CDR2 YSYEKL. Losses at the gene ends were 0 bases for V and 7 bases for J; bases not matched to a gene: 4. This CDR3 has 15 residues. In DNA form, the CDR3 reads TGCGCCAGCAGCCAAGAGCCGGGACAGGGGGTTGGCTACACCTTC. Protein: CASSQEPGQGVGYTF.

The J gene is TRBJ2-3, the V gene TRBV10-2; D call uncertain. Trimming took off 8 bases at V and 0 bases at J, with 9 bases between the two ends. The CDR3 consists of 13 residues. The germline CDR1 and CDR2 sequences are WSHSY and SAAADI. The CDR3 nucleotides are TGCGCCAGCGTTTCCGGGAGCACAGATACGCAGTATTTT. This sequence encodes CASVSGSTDTQYF.

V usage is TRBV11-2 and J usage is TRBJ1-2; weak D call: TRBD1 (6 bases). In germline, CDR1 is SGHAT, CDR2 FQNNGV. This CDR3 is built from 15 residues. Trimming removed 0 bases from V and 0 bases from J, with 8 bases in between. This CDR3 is CASSLDDRTNYGYTF. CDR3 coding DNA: TGTGCCAGCAGCTTAGACGACAGGACTAACTATGGCTACACCTTC.

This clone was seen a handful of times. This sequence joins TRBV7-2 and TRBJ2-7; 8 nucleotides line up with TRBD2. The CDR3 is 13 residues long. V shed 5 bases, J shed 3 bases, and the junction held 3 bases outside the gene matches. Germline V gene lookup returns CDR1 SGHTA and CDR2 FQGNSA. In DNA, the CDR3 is TGTGCCAGCAGCCTCACTAGCGGCTACGAGCAGTACTTC. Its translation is CASSLTSGYEQYF.

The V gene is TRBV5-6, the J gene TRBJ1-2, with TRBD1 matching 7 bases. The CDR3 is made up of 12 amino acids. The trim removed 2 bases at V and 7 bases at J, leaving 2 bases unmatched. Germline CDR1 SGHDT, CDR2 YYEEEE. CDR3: CASSFTGVGYTF. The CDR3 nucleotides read TGTGCCAGCAGCTTCACAGGGGTTGGCTACACCTTC.

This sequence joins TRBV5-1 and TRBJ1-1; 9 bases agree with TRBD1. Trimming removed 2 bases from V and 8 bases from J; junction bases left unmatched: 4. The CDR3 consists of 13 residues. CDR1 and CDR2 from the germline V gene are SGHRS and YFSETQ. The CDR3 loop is CASSFTGGLEAFF. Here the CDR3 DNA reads TGCGCCAGCAGCTTTACAGGGGGCTTAGAAGCTTTCTTT.

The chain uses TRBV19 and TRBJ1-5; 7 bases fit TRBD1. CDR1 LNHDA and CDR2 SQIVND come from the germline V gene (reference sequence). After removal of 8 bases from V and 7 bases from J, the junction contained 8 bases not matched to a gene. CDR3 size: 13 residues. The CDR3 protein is CASADRARQPQHF. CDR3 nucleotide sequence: TGTGCCAGTGCCGACAGGGCAAGGCAGCCCCAGCATTTT.

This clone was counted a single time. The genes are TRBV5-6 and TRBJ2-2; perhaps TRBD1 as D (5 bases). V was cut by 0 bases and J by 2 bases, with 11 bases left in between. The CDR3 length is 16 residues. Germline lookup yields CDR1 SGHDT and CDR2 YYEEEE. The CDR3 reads CASSLEWQGNTGELFF. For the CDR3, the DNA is TGTGCCAGCAGCTTGGAGTGGCAGGGTAACACCGGGGAGCTGTTTTTT.

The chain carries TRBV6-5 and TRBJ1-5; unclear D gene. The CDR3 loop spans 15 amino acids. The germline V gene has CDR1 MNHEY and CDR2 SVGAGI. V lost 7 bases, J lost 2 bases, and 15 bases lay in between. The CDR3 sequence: CASTEEGWCNQPQHF. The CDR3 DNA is TGTGCCAGCACCGAAGAGGGTTGGTGCAATCAGCCCCAGCATTTT.

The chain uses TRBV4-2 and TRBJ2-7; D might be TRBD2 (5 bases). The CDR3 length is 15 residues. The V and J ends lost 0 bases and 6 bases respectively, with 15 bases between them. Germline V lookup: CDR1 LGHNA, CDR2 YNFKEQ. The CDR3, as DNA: TGTGCCAGCAGCCAAGATCGGACCTCTCGGGGCGAGCAGTACTTC. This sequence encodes CASSQDRTSRGEQYF.

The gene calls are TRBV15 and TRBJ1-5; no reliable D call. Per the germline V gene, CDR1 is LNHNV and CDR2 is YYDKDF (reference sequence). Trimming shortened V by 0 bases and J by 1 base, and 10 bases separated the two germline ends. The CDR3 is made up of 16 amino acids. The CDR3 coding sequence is TGTGCCACCAGCAGAGAACTCACCACGAGCAATCAGCCCCAGCATTTT. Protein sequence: CATSRELTTSNQPQHF.

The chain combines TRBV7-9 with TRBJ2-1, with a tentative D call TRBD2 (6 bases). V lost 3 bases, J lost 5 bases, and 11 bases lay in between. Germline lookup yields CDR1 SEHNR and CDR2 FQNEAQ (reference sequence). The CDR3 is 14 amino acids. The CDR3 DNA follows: TGTGCCAGCAGCTTTACGGCGGGGCACAATGAGCAGTTCTTC. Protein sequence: CASSFTAGHNEQFF.

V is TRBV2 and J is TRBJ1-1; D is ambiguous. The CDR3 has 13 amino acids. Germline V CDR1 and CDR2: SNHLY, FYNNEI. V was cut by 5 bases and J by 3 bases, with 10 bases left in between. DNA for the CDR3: TGTGCCAGCAGTAATCGGGGTGACACTGAAGCTTTCTTT. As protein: CASSNRGDTEAFF.

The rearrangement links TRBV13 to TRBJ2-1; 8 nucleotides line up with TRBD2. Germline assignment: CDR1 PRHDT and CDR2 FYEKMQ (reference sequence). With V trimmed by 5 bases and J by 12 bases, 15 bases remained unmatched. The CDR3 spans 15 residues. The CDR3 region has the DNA TGTGCCAGCAGCGACCTAGCGGGTATGCTCGGTCGGCAGTTCTTC. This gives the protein CASSDLAGMLGRQFF.

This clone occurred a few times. CDR3: CAGGTGTNEKLFF. The CDR3 DNA reads as TGTGCCGGGGGGACAGGGACAAATGAAAAACTGTTTTTT. The gene calls are TRBV2 and TRBJ1-4; 9 nucleotides align to TRBD1. CDR3 size: 13 residues. V gave up 11 bases and J gave up 5 bases; unmatched junction bases: 6. From germline, CDR1 is SNHLY and CDR2 FYNNEI. The complete variable domain, with remaining parts taken from reference TRBV2 and TRBJ1-4, reads EPEVTQTPSHQVTQMGQEVILRCVPISNHLYFYWYRQILGQKVEFLVSFYNNEISEKSEIFDDQFSVERPDGSNFTLKIRSTKLEDSAMYFCAGGTGTNEKLFFGSGTQLSVL.

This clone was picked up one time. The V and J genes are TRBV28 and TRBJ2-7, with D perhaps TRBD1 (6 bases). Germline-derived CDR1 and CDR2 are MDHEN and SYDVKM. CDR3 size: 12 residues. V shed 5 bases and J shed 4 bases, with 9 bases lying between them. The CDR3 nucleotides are TGTGCCAGCAGTCTTAGGGGGTACGAGCAGTACGTC. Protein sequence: CASSLRGYEQYV.

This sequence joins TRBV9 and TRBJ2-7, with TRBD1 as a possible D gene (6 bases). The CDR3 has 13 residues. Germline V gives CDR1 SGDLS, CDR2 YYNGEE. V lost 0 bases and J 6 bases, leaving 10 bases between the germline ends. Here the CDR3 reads CASSVVWGREQYF. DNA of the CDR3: TGTGCCAGCAGCGTAGTCTGGGGGCGCGAGCAGTACTTC.

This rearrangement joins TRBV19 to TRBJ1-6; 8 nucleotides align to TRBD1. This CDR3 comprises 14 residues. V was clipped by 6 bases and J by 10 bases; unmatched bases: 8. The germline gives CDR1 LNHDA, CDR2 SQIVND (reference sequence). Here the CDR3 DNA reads TGTGCCAGTAGGGTGAGGACAGGGAACTCACCCCTCCACTTT. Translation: CASRVRTGNSPLHF. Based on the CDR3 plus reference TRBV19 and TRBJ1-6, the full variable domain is DGGITQSPKYLFRKEGQNVTLSCEQNLNHDAMYWYRQDPGQGLRLIYYSQIVNDFQKGDIAEGYSVSREKKESFPLTVTSAQKNPTAFYLCASRVRTGNSPLHFGNGTRLTVT.

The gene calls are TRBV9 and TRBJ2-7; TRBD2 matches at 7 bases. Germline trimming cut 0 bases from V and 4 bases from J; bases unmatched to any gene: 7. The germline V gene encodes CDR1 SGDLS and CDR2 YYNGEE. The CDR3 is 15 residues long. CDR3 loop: CASSVGGGRAYEQYF. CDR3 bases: TGTGCCAGCAGCGTAGGTGGCGGGAGAGCTTACGAGCAGTACTTC.

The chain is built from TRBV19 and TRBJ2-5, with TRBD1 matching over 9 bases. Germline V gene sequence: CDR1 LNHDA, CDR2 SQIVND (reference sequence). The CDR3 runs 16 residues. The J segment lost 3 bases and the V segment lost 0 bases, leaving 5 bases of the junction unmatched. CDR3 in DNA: TGTGCCAGTAGTATAGAGGTGGGGGACAGGGAAGAGACCCAGTACTTC. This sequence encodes CASSIEVGDREETQYF.

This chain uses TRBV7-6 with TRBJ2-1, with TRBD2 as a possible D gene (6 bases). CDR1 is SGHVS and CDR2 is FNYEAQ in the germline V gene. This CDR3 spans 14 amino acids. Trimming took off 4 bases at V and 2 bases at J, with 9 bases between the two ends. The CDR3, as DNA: TGTGCCAGCAGCTCCGGGGGACCCTACAATGAGCAGTTCTTC. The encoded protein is CASSSGGPYNEQFF.

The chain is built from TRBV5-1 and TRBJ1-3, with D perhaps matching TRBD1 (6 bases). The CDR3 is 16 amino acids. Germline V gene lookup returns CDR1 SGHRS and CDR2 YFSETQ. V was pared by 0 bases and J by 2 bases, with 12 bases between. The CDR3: CASSLDGGGAGNTIYF. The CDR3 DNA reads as TGCGCCAGCAGCTTGGACGGTGGGGGCGCTGGAAACACCATATATTTT.